This T cell receptor (beta chain) was observed in a study of cytomegalovirus exposure and HLA in healthy donors. Study observations and caveats: Several top significant clusters appeared, in a later analysis, to be linked to common viral pathogens. Both high specificity and high sensitivity reportedly marked the classifier's diagnosis of cytomegalovirus status.

This clone was observed once. Its matching antigen is unknown. Primers for the PCR totalled 60 Vbeta and 13 Jbeta. Sequenced by immunoSEQ multiplex PCR; TCRdb stores in-frame clones only, minus some. The sample yields about 130,000 clones, around 78% seen once. Everyone who donated was a healthy bone marrow donor. Sequenced material: PBMCs. The TCR comes from a man between 18 and 35 years old in good health and CMV-seropositive.

The CDR3, as DNA: TGTGCCAGCAGATCACAGGGGGCGGTGGATACGCAGTATTTT. Amino acid sequence: CASRSQGAVDTQYF. The gene calls are TRBV6-5 and TRBJ2-3, with TRBD1 matching 9 bases. Per germline, CDR1 MNHEY and CDR2 SVGAGI. V was pared by 6 bases and J by 6 bases, with 7 bases of the junction left unmatched. The CDR3 is made up of 14 amino acids.